The T cell receptor (beta chain) described here comes from a study of T-cell reconstitution after alpha-beta-depleted transplantation in children. A TCRbeta library incorporating unique molecular identifiers was prepared. TCRdb ran MiXCR on the PCR reads and lists one entry per CDR3 protein. The data contain some 280,000 distinct CDR3 sequences, nearly 10% of them singletons. In this sample, this clonotype turned up many times. V shed 5 bases and J 2 bases; nucleotides not matched to a gene: 7. This CDR3 is 15 amino acids long. This specimen was PBMCs from the stem cell graft donor, taken from the stem cell graft. The chain carries TRBV12-3 or TRBV12-4 and TRBJ2-7; 9 positions match TRBD1. This TCR derives from a human donor who donated a stem cell graft to a child with SCID. CDR3 DNA: TGTGCCAGCAGTCGAGGGACAGGGAATGCCTACGAGCAGTACTTC. Translation: CASSRGTGNAYEQYF.